These 29 T cell receptor beta chains share one sample of origin, sequenced in a study of lymphopenia after photon versus proton radiotherapy. Method: immunoSEQ multiplex PCR; TCRdb's copy keeps in-frame clones and lacks some. The table includes roughly 30,000 clones, more than 75% detected once. The sequenced sample was peripheral blood, obtained from a patient treated with proton-based radiotherapy. The receptors here all came from a woman aged 55 to 70 with cholangiocarcinoma. Some clones in this sample may be carry-over from other donors' samples.

This clone appeared a single time. The chain combines TRBV27 with TRBJ2-3; no definite D call. The CDR3 loop spans 10 amino acids. The V gene's germline CDR1 is MNHEY and CDR2 SMNVEV (reference sequence). V dropped 10 bases and J dropped 7 bases, with 9 bases sitting between them. CDR3 in amino acids: CANRTYTQYF. The CDR3 nucleotides read TGTGCCAACCGTACATATACGCAGTATTTT.

V is TRBV30 and J is TRBJ2-5, with TRBD1 as a possible D gene (5 bases). CDR1 is GTSNPN and CDR2 is SVGIG in the germline V gene (reference sequence). This CDR3 has 14 residues. The V end lost 0 bases, the J end lost 0 bases, and 8 bases lay between the germline ends. This CDR3 reads CAWSVGVDQETQYF. CDR3 sequence (DNA): TGTGCCTGGAGTGTAGGGGTGGACCAAGAGACCCAGTACTTC. The full variable domain, rest sourced from reference TRBV30 and TRBJ2-5, is SQTIHQWPATLVQPVGSPLSLECTVEGTSNPNLYWYRQAAGRGLQLLFYSVGIGQISSEVPQNLSASRPQDRQFILSSKKLLLSDSGFYLCAWSVGVDQETQYFGPGTRLLVL.

This clone is hyperexpanded within its sample. V is TRBV28 and J is TRBJ1-5; a weak D match, TRBD1 (6 bases). The CDR3 spans 14 residues. Germline V gives CDR1 MDHEN, CDR2 SYDVKM. V was cut by 6 bases and J by 6 bases, with 15 bases left in between. Here the CDR3 reads CASRDRSYGQPQHF. The CDR3 nucleotides are TGTGCCAGCAGGGACAGATCTTACGGTCAGCCCCAGCATTTT.

The V and J genes are TRBV10-2 and TRBJ1-2, with D perhaps TRBD1 (5 bases). CDR1 is WSHSY and CDR2 is SAAADI in the germline V gene. The CDR3 is 15 amino acids. Trimming took off 6 bases at V and 4 bases at J, with 18 bases between the two ends. The CDR3 region has the DNA TGCGCCAGCAGAGCCCCAGAGACAGCGGCCTATGGCTACACCTTC. This encodes CASRAPETAAYGYTF.

This chain joins TRBV13 and TRBJ1-1, with TRBD1 matching 9 bases. Germline V gene lookup returns CDR1 PRHDT and CDR2 FYEKMQ (reference sequence). There are 15 residues in the CDR3. The V segment lost 5 bases and the J segment 1 base; nucleotides outside the gene matches: 5. The CDR3 DNA follows: TGTGCCAGCAGCACCGGACAGGGGAAGAACACTGAAGCTTTCTTT. The encoded protein is CASSTGQGKNTEAFF.

In nucleotides, the CDR3 is TGTGCCAGCAGAGCGATTGTCCCTAACACTGAAGCTTTCTTT. Translated, it gives CASRAIVPNTEAFF. The chain has TRBV11-1 and TRBJ1-1; D call uncertain. The germline CDR1 and CDR2 sequences are SGHAT and FQDESV (reference sequence). The CDR3 contains 14 residues. Trimming took 6 bases from V and 2 from J, leaving 13 bases between them.

V gene TRBV5-1 combines with J gene TRBJ1-2, with TRBD1 matching 7 bases. This CDR3 comprises 14 residues. Germline-derived CDR1 and CDR2 are SGHRS and YFSETQ. Unmatched junction bases numbered 5, after V lost 3 bases and J lost 3 bases. CDR3 nucleotides: TGCGCCAGCAGCTCCAGGACAGGTGACTATGGCTACACCTTC. As protein: CASSSRTGDYGYTF.

Notes on this clone: Relative to the germline gene, one junction end is altered; a read error may explain this. The chain links TRBV5-4 to TRBJ2-3; the D is unclear. Judging by the DNA end, TRBJ1-5 fits better; the J call may be wrong. In germline, CDR1 is SGHNT, CDR2 YYREEE (reference sequence). The CDR3 runs 13 residues. This chain's CDR3 is CARSSVWIHTQHF. DNA of the CDR3: TGTGCCCGCAGCTCGGTTTGGATTCATACGCAGCATTTT.

The chain combines TRBV7-2 with TRBJ1-2, with D unresolved. Trimming cost V 5 bases and J 4 bases, with 17 bases left between them. The CDR3 runs 15 residues. Germline V gene data show CDR1 as SGHTA and CDR2 as FQGNSA. The CDR3 here is CASSLHASGGYGYTF. In DNA, the CDR3 is TGTGCCAGCAGCCTCCATGCCTCGGGAGGCTATGGCTACACCTTC.

This clone showed up just once. The J gene is TRBJ1-2, the V gene TRBV27, with 9 bases aligning to TRBD1. The V gene's germline CDR1 is MNHEY and CDR2 SMNVEV (reference sequence). The CDR3 has 14 residues. Unmatched junction bases numbered 7, after V lost 6 bases and J lost 5 bases. Here the CDR3 DNA reads TGTGCCAGCAGCCCACAGGGGGCTGGATATGGCTACACCTTC. Encoded protein: CASSPQGAGYGYTF.

The chain couples TRBV4-1 to TRBJ2-4, with D unclear. V was cut by 1 base and J by 9 bases, with 16 bases left in between. Germline-derived CDR1 and CDR2 are MGHRA and YSYEKL. This CDR3 spans 15 amino acids. The CDR3 sequence: CASSQVASVERIQYF. The CDR3 bases are TGCGCCAGCAGCCAAGTAGCCAGTGTTGAGCGCATTCAGTACTTC.

This chain links TRBV5-4 with TRBJ2-7; D gene unclear. The CDR3 totals 12 residues. Germline-derived CDR1 and CDR2 are SGHNT and YYREEE (reference sequence). V was shortened by 2 bases and J by 2 bases, with 5 bases between the two germline ends. CDR3 protein: CASSLNAYEQYF. CDR3 bases: TGTGCCAGCAGCTTAAACGCCTACGAGCAGTACTTC.

This sequence joins TRBV18 and TRBJ1-1; D unresolved. Germline CDR1 and CDR2: KGHSH and LQKENI. The length of the CDR3 is 14 residues. V was pared by 2 bases and J by 4 bases, with 11 bases between. The CDR3 is CASSPDVGSTEAFF. As DNA, the CDR3 is TGTGCCAGCTCACCAGATGTTGGTTCCACTGAAGCTTTCTTT.

The genes are TRBV11-2 and TRBJ2-5; a possible D gene is TRBD2 (5 bases). This CDR3 has 13 residues. Germline V CDR1 and CDR2: SGHAT, FQNNGV. V was shortened by 5 bases and J by 3 bases, with 10 bases between the two germline ends. CDR3 nucleotide sequence: TGTGCCAGCAGCCGCGGGTTCGAAGAGACCCAGTACTTC. Protein sequence: CASSRGFEETQYF.

The gene calls are TRBV5-1 and TRBJ1-2; D possibly corresponds to TRBD1 (6 bases). This CDR3 spans 15 amino acids. V lost 2 bases and J lost 2, with 13 bases in between. CDR1 and CDR2 from the germline V gene are SGHRS and YFSETQ. CDR3 amino acids: CASSFQGRINYGYTF. The CDR3 DNA reads TGCGCCAGCAGCTTCCAGGGGAGGATCAACTATGGCTACACCTTC.

This clone appeared once. V gene TRBV5-1 combines with J gene TRBJ2-5; D might be TRBD1 (5 bases). Germline V gives CDR1 SGHRS, CDR2 YFSETQ. The CDR3 has 14 residues. The V end lost 7 bases, the J end lost 5 bases, and 18 bases lay between the germline ends. The CDR3 region is CASRSNLGQETQYF. The CDR3 DNA reads TGCGCCAGCCGATCGAACCTGGGGCAGGAGACCCAGTACTTC.

The chain joins TRBV7-9 to TRBJ1-1; D is ambiguous. The V gene lost 1 base and the J gene lost 1 base, with 7 bases spanning the gap. The germline V gene encodes CDR1 SEHNR and CDR2 FQNEAQ (reference sequence). The CDR3 consists of 14 residues. CDR3 sequence: CASSLGGGNTEAFF. As DNA, the CDR3 is TGTGCCAGCAGCTTAGGCGGCGGGAACACTGAAGCTTTCTTT.

This clone was picked up a small number of times. The chain has TRBV7-2 and TRBJ2-2; the match to TRBD1 covers 10 bases. Germline lookup yields CDR1 SGHTA and CDR2 FQGNSA. J gave up 6 bases and V 6 bases, and 7 bases lay outside the gene matches. This CDR3 contains 15 residues. In DNA form, the CDR3 reads TGTGCCAGCAGACCCGGGACAGGGGCTTCCGGGGAGCTGTTTTTT. Its translation is CASRPGTGASGELFF.

The rearrangement joins TRBV6-1 to TRBJ2-1, with D perhaps TRBD2 (5 bases). The V end lost 3 bases, the J end lost 9 bases, and 9 bases lay between the germline ends. The CDR3 extends over 12 amino acids. Germline V gene sequence: CDR1 MNHNS, CDR2 SASEGT. The CDR3 sequence: CASSELGVEQFF. The CDR3 DNA reads as TGTGCCAGCAGTGAGTTGGGAGTTGAGCAGTTCTTC.

J is TRBJ1-1 and V is TRBV7-3, with D uncertain. Germline CDR1 and CDR2: SGHTA and FQGTGA. The CDR3 is 13 amino acids. The V end was cut by 3 bases, the J end by 11 bases, with 16 bases between. The CDR3 is CASSLVESGPAFF. The DNA of the CDR3 is TGTGCCAGCAGCTTGGTCGAGTCCGGGCCGGCTTTCTTT.

The chain is built from TRBV19 and TRBJ1-6; a possible D gene is TRBD1 (6 bases). The germline CDR1 and CDR2 sequences are LNHDA and SQIVND (reference sequence). Between the trimmed V and J ends, which lost 3 bases and 6 bases, there was a span of 12 bases. The CDR3 is 15 residues long. CDR3 DNA sequence: TGTGCCAGTAGTATTTCGGCCAGGGGTAATTCACCCCTCCACTTT. Its translation: CASSISARGNSPLHF. Full variable domain (outside the CDR3, taken from reference TRBV19 and TRBJ1-6): DGGITQSPKYLFRKEGQNVTLSCEQNLNHDAMYWYRQDPGQGLRLIYYSQIVNDFQKGDIAEGYSVSREKKESFPLTVTSAQKNPTAFYLCASSISARGNSPLHFGNGTRLTVT.

V and J are TRBV6-5 and TRBJ2-7, with D perhaps TRBD2 (5 bases). With 4 bases removed from V and 1 base from J, the gap between germline ends came to 11 bases. This CDR3 has 14 amino acids. Germline CDR1 and CDR2: MNHEY and SVGAGI. CDR3 amino acids: CASSFEGRSYEQYF. Here the CDR3 DNA reads TGTGCCAGCAGTTTTGAGGGCCGGTCCTACGAGCAGTACTTC.

V gene TRBV27 combines with J gene TRBJ2-5; D unclear. Germline CDR1 and CDR2: MNHEY and SMNVEV (reference sequence). The length of the CDR3 is 12 residues. Trimming left V 3 bases short and J 1 base short, with 3 bases between. The chain's CDR3 is CASSFPQETQYF. The CDR3 region has the DNA TGTGCCAGCAGTTTTCCCCAAGAGACCCAGTACTTC.

The genes are TRBV6-1 and TRBJ1-2; D is uncertain. The CDR3 covers 11 residues. The ends were cut back, 8 bases at V and 4 bases at J, with 8 bases in the middle. The germline V gene has CDR1 MNHNS and CDR2 SASEGT. The CDR3, as DNA: TGTGCCAGCGGATCCCTCTATGGCTACACCTTC. Protein sequence: CASGSLYGYTF.

The CDR3 region has the DNA TGCGCCAGCAGCCTATGGGACAGTACAGATACGCAGTATTTT. Its translation is CASSLWDSTDTQYF. The rearrangement uses TRBV5-1 and TRBJ2-3; 7 nucleotides align to TRBD1. Germline trimming cut 4 bases from V and 3 bases from J; bases unmatched to any gene: 5. The CDR3 is 14 residues long. Per the germline V gene, CDR1 is SGHRS and CDR2 is YFSETQ.

The rearrangement uses TRBV27 and TRBJ2-5; D is perhaps TRBD2 (6 bases). This CDR3 spans 14 amino acids. Trimming left V 3 bases short and J 5 bases short, with 13 bases between. Germline V gene sequence: CDR1 MNHEY, CDR2 SMNVEV (reference sequence). CDR3 coding DNA: TGTGCCAGCAGTTTTTGGGGAGGAGGGGAGACCCAGTACTTC. This codes for CASSFWGGGETQYF.

The chain's CDR3 is CASSLALQGRIGEQYF. The CDR3 DNA is TGTGCCAGCAGCTTGGCCCTTCAGGGGCGAATAGGCGAGCAGTACTTC. V gene TRBV5-6 combines with J gene TRBJ2-5, with D perhaps matching TRBD1 (6 bases). The J call could be wrong; TRBJ2-7 is a better fit for the DNA end. The CDR3 covers 16 residues. Germline lookup yields CDR1 SGHDT and CDR2 YYEEEE.

This chain uses TRBV7-6 with TRBJ1-2; 7 nucleotides align to TRBD1. The ends lost 5 bases at V and 5 bases at J; junction bases unmatched: 5. Looked up from germline, CDR1 is SGHVS and CDR2 is FNYEAQ. The CDR3 spans 13 residues. CDR3 DNA: TGTGCCAGCAGCATGGGACAGCTTTATGGCTACACCTTC. Translated, it gives CASSMGQLYGYTF. Complete variable domain (other parts from reference TRBV7-6 and TRBJ1-2): GAGVSQSPRYKVTKRGQDVALRCDPISGHVSLYWYRQALGQGPEFLTYFNYEAQQDKSGLPNDRFSAERPEGSISTLTIQRTEQRDSAMYRCASSMGQLYGYTFGSGTRLTVV.

The chain is built from TRBV4-2 and TRBJ1-4; TRBD1 might be the D (5 bases). Germline-derived CDR1 and CDR2 are LGHNA and YNFKEQ. V was pared by 1 base and J by 5 bases, with 14 bases between. The CDR3 sequence is 16 residues long. The CDR3 spells CASSQVGDRGNEKLFF. The CDR3 DNA reads as TGTGCCAGCAGCCAAGTAGGGGACCGGGGGAATGAAAAACTGTTTTTT.